This TCR beta chain was recorded in a study of T cell responses to AZD1222 COVID-19 vaccine. Overall study results and limits: The donor cohort was predominantly white British with a female majority, and clonal diversity may have been underestimated. Baseline serostatus was positive in only six AZD1222 recipients. Repertoires were obtained solely post-peak T cell response.

About this clone itself: The antigen remains undetermined.

Trimming took 2 bases from V and 4 from J; bases not matched to a gene: 4. Germline V lookup: CDR1 SEHNR, CDR2 FQNEAQ (reference sequence). The CDR3 consists of 15 residues. Clones were sequenced by immunoSEQ multiplex PCR, and TCRdb holds only the in-frame ones, with some missing. The sample yields more than 70,000 clones, nearly 90% seen once. The receptor comes from an adult in good health. This specimen was peripheral blood, taken on day 0 of MenACWY control vaccination. The rearrangement links TRBV7-9 to TRBJ2-1, with 8 bases matching TRBD1. CDR3 coding DNA: TGTGCCAGCAGCTTAAGCCAGGGGGCTTACAATGAGCAGTTCTTC. This codes for CASSLSQGAYNEQFF.